The 9 T cell receptor beta chains below were found in one sample sequenced in a study of T cell repertoires in cytomegalovirus infection. TCRdb reanalysed the reads using MiXCR and keeps one entry per CDR3 protein. The table lists roughly 280,000 distinct CDR3 sequences, roughly 10% of them singletons, with more than 12% in the top ten. The specimen was PBMCs. Receptors originate from a human donor in good health (CMV status not recorded). Some clones in this sample may be carry-over from other donors' samples.

The rearrangement links TRBV5-1 to TRBJ1-6; D may be TRBD1 (5 bases). V was shortened by 4 bases and J by 7 bases, with 15 bases between the two germline ends. The CDR3 runs to 15 residues. CDR1 is SGHRS, CDR2 YFSETQ, per germline. The CDR3 protein is CASSLTRGGNSPLHF. Here the CDR3 DNA reads TGCGCCAGCAGCCTGACCCGGGGGGGAAATTCACCCCTCCACTTT.

This clonotype was picked up many times. V is TRBV2 and J is TRBJ2-2; tentative D call: TRBD1 (6 bases). Germline V gene sequence: CDR1 SNHLY, CDR2 FYNNEI. V was pared by 6 bases and J by 9 bases, with 11 bases between. This CDR3 region has 12 residues. The CDR3 loop is CASRGAVRELFF. DNA of the CDR3: TGTGCCAGCAGGGGGGCGGTCCGGGAGCTGTTTTTT.

In its sample, this clonotype was seen many times. The V gene is TRBV28, the J gene TRBJ2-5, with 7 bases fitting TRBD1. CDR1 and CDR2 from the germline V gene are MDHEN and SYDVKM. This CDR3 contains 14 residues. Trimming took 8 bases from V and 0 from J; bases not matched to a gene: 6. CDR3 sequence: CASLSGTDQETQYF. CDR3 sequence (DNA): TGTGCCAGCCTGTCCGGGACAGACCAAGAGACCCAGTACTTC.

This clonotype was detected many times. J is TRBJ1-1 and V is TRBV6-2 or TRBV6-3; 7 bases match TRBD1. The CDR3 is 16 residues long. The V gene end was trimmed by 2 bases and the J gene end by 7 bases; junction bases not matched to a gene: 13. Per the germline V gene, CDR1 is MNHEY and CDR2 is SVGEGT. The CDR3 DNA reads as TGTGCCAGCAGTTACACGACAGGGTATAGTATCGGTGAAGCTTTCTTT. It codes for CASSYTTGYSIGEAFF.

This clonotype occurred many times. The V call is TRBV19, the J call TRBJ2-6; the D is unclear. V lost 6 bases and J 2 bases, leaving 8 bases between the germline ends. Germline CDR1 LNHDA, CDR2 SQIVND (reference sequence). There are 14 residues in the CDR3. The CDR3: CASRQSPGANVLTF. The CDR3 nucleotides are TGTGCCAGTAGACAAAGTCCTGGGGCCAACGTCCTGACTTTC.

Many counts were recorded for this clonotype. The chain combines TRBV7-4 with TRBJ2-7; TRBD1 might be the D (5 bases). Germline loops: CDR1 SGHVT, CDR2 SQSDAQ. V was clipped by 1 base and J by 6 bases, with 16 bases between them. The CDR3 runs to 15 residues. The DNA of the CDR3 is TGTGCCAGCAGCTTAGACCCTAACAGGTTGGCCGAGCAGTACTTC. Its translation: CASSLDPNRLAEQYF.

This clonotype has a handful of counts. This chain connects TRBV12-3 or TRBV12-4 to TRBJ1-5; D perhaps matches TRBD1 (6 bases). Trimming left V 6 bases short and J 9 bases short, with 15 bases between. CDR3 length: 13 amino acids. CDR3: CASRYTEGGPQHF. The CDR3 nucleotides are TGTGCCAGCAGGTACACCGAGGGGGGGCCCCAGCATTTT.

This clonotype occurred many times. The chain's CDR3 is CASSPVFLAFF. The CDR3 nucleotides read TGTGCCAGCAGCCCAGTCTTTTTGGCTTTCTTT. The chain employs TRBV7-2 and TRBJ1-1; D uncertain. V was pared by 5 bases and J by 11 bases, with 12 bases between. CDR1 is SGHTA, CDR2 FQGNSA, per germline. The CDR3 extends over 11 amino acids.

V and J are TRBV5-1 and TRBJ1-2; 7 bases fit TRBD1. Trimming took 2 bases from V and 1 from J; bases not matched to a gene: 5. The germline V gene has CDR1 SGHRS and CDR2 YFSETQ. This CDR3 comprises 15 residues. The CDR3, as DNA: TGCGCCAGCAGCTTTGGACAGGTTAATAACTATGGCTACACCTTC. Translation: CASSFGQVNNYGYTF.